This TCR beta chain was sequenced in a study of memory CD4+ T cells and cytomegalovirus serostatus. Points from the study as a whole: Each of around 69 CMV-associated TCRbeta sequences occurred in one to five individuals.

The sort gate was single viable CD3+CD4+CD8-CD45RO+ cells for memory CD4+ T cells. In this sample, this clone turned up a few times. The antigen is not known. The germline V and J ends were trimmed by 0 bases and 0 bases, with 10 bases remaining between them. This CDR3 is built from 15 residues. Germline values: CDR1 SGHKS, CDR2 YYEKEE (reference sequence). Sequenced by immunoSEQ multiplex PCR; TCRdb stores in-frame clones only, minus some. The data hold 45,000 to 55,000 clones, with about 80% observed a single time. The V and J genes are TRBV5-5 and TRBJ2-7, with a tentative D call TRBD2 (6 bases). Specimen: memory CD4+ T cells from blood. The clonotype was recovered from an adult in good health and CMV-seronegative. For the CDR3, the DNA is TGTGCCAGCAGCTTGGGGGGGACTTACTCCTACGAGCAGTACTTC. Residues: CASSLGGTYSYEQYF. Full variable domain (outside the CDR3, taken from reference TRBV5-5 and TRBJ2-7): DAGVTQSPTHLIKTRGQQVTLRCSPISGHKSVSWYQQVLGQGPQFIFQYYEKEERGRGNFPDRFSARQFPNYSSELNVNALLLGDSALYLCASSLGGTYSYEQYFGPGTRLTVT.